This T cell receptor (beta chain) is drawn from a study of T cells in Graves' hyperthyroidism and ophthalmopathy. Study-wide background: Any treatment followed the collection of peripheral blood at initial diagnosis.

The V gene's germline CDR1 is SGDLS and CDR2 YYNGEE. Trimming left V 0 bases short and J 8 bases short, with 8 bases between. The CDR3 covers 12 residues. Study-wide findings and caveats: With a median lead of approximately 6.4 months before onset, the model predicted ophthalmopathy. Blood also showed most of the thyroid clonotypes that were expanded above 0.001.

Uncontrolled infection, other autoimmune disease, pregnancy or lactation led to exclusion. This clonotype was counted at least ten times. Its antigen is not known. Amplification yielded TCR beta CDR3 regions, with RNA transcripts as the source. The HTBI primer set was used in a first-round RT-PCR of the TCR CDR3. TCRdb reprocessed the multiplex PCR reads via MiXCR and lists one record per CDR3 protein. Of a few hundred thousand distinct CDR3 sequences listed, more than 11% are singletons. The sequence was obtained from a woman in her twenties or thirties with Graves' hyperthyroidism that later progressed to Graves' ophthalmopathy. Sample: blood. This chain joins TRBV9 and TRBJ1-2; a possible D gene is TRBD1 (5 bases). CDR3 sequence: CASSVEQVGYTF. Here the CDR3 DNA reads TGTGCCAGCAGCGTAGAACAGGTCGGCTACACCTTC.